The TCR beta chain described here comes from a study of control samples from healthy donors and cancer patients. Repertoires were generated with immunoSEQ multiplex PCR, while TCRdb's copy carries only in-frame clones and drops some. Among 100,000 to 150,000 clones, about 93% were seen once, and the ten largest hold about 1.7%. V lost 0 bases to trimming and J lost 2 bases; unmatched junction nucleotides: 3. Per germline, CDR1 LGHNA and CDR2 YSLEER. The CDR3 spans 16 residues. This receptor was obtained from a man aged 45-60 years with head and neck cancer. The rearrangement links TRBV4-3 to TRBJ2-3; 9 bases agree with TRBD2. The sequenced sample was PBMCs. The CDR3 DNA reads as TGCGCCAGCAGCCAAGATGAGCGGGGGGACACAGATACGCAGTATTTT. This sequence encodes CASSQDERGDTDTQYF.